A selection of T cell receptor beta chains follows, all from one sample in a study of blood T cell repertoires in COVID-19. Generated by immunoSEQ multiplex PCR, the TCRdb table keeps only in-frame clones and is missing some. The sample yields 300,000 to 400,000 clones, 88% seen once. Sequencing input: PBMCs or T cells enriched from blood (not recorded which). The receptors were sampled from a woman between 18 and 29 years old who had recovered from COVID-19. The CDR3 runs from the conserved cysteine through the conserved F or W. The D gene is left open where the match is weak. Expanded clones get a size class; other rows say once, few or many, or leave the size out.

NA,TRBV27,TRBJ1-3,NA,CASSSDRSGNTIYF,TGTGCCAGCAGTTCTGACAGGTCTGGAAACACCATATATTTT
TRBD2,TRBV2,TRBJ2-3,NA,CASSPLRVAGGKGASTDTQYF,TGTGCCAGCAGTCCCCTTAGGGTAGCGGGGGGGAAAGGGGCTAGCACAGATACGCAGTATTTT
TRBD1,TRBV3-1/TRBV3-2,TRBJ2-7,NA,CASSQEWTGTYEQYF,TGTGCCAGCAGCCAAGAGTGGACAGGGACCTACGAGCAGTACTTC
TRBD1,TRBV28,TRBJ2-3,NA,CASSLETGTGGSLDTQYF,TGTGCCAGCAGTTTAGAAACCGGGACAGGGGGTTCGCTAGATACGCAGTATTTT
TRBD2,TRBV11-2,TRBJ2-2,NA,CASSFRGDAGAGELFF,TGTGCCAGCAGCTTTCGGGGGGACGCGGGGGCCGGGGAGCTGTTTTTT
NA,TRBV15,TRBJ1-2,NA,CATSRDRQRKEGYTF,TGTGCCACCAGCAGAGATCGACAGCGCAAGGAAGGCTACACCTTC
NA,TRBV5-5,TRBJ1-3,NA,CASSLEAGTTGNTIYF,TGTGCCAGCAGCTTGGAGGCGGGGACTACCGGAAACACCATATATTTT
TRBD1,TRBV6-2/TRBV6-3,TRBJ1-1,NA,CASSYWGQKKAFF,TGTGCCAGCAGTTACTGGGGACAGAAAAAAGCTTTCTTT
NA,TRBV7-6,TRBJ1-5,NA,CASSLDYSNQPQHF,TGTGCCAGCAGCTTAGACTATAGCAATCAGCCCCAGCATTTT
TRBD1,TRBV13,TRBJ2-1,few,CASSLPDRDYNEQFF,TGTGCCAGCAGCTTACCGGACAGGGATTACAATGAGCAGTTCTTC
NA,TRBV28,TRBJ1-1,NA,CASSLPGDLGTEAFF,TGTGCCAGCAGTTTACCCGGGGACTTAGGTACTGAAGCTTTCTTT
TRBD1,TRBV7-3,TRBJ2-3,NA,CASSLGGQGVTDTQYF,TGTGCCAGCAGCTTAGGGGGCCAGGGGGTCACAGATACGCAGTATTTT
NA,TRBV1,TRBJ2-7,once,CTSSQDWQGSYEQYF,TGCACCAGCAGCCAAGATTGGCAGGGTTCCTACGAGCAGTACTTC
NA,TRBV25-1,TRBJ1-6,NA,CASSEQGYNSPLHF,TGTGCCAGCAGTGAGCAGGGTTATAATTCACCCCTCCACTTT
NA,TRBV9,TRBJ1-1,NA,CASSGGGRGGTEAFF,TGTGCCAGCAGCGGAGGGGGACGCGGAGGCACTGAAGCTTTCTTT
NA,TRBV14,TRBJ1-2,NA,CASSQETQGNYGYTF,TGTGCCAGCAGCCAAGAAACTCAGGGGAACTATGGCTACACCTTC
TRBD1,TRBV5-5,TRBJ1-2,NA,CASSPLPIRRDRALGGYTF,TGTGCCAGCAGCCCGTTACCCATCAGACGGGACAGGGCGTTAGGGGGCTACACCTTC
TRBD1,TRBV10-3,TRBJ1-2,NA,CAISPGQDYGYTF,TGTGCCATCAGCCCGGGACAGGATTATGGCTACACCTTC
NA,TRBV28,TRBJ1-5,NA,CASSSGTADYQPQHF,TGTGCCAGCAGTTCCGGGACTGCCGACTATCAGCCCCAGCATTTT
TRBD1,TRBV7-9,TRBJ2-1,NA,CASSLGVAGTGGNNEQFF,TGTGCCAGCAGCTTAGGAGTGGCCGGGACAGGGGGCAACAATGAGCAGTTCTTC
NA,TRBV30,TRBJ2-2,NA,CAWSRGNRDTGELFF,TGTGCCTGGAGCCGGGGAAACAGAGACACCGGGGAGCTGTTTTTT
NA,TRBV3-1/TRBV3-2,TRBJ2-7,NA,CASSQGILRVVYEQYF,TGTGCCAGCAGCCAAGGGATCTTACGGGTCGTTTACGAGCAGTACTTC
NA,TRBV6-5,TRBJ1-1,NA,CATRGGTEAFF,TGTGCCACCCGGGGGGGCACTGAAGCTTTCTTT
NA,TRBV3-1/TRBV3-2,TRBJ2-3,NA,CASSQLTRADTQYF,TGTGCCAGCAGCCAGTTAACTAGGGCAGATACGCAGTATTTT
NA,TRBV7-9,TRBJ2-4,NA,CASTHSLSQGNIQYF,TGTGCCAGCACCCACTCCTTAAGCCAGGGCAACATTCAGTACTTC
NA,TRBV11-3,TRBJ1-1,NA,CASSLVAGLAFF,TGTGCCAGCAGCTTAGTTGCAGGGCTGGCTTTCTTT
TRBD1,TRBV5-6,TRBJ2-7,NA,CASSQDRGRSYEQYF,TGTGCCAGCAGCCAAGACAGGGGTAGGTCCTACGAGCAGTACTTC
TRBD1,TRBV5-1,TRBJ2-3,NA,CASSLGQGATDTQYF,TGCGCCAGCAGCTTGGGACAGGGGGCCACAGATACGCAGTATTTT
NA,TRBV24-1,TRBJ2-5,NA,CATSGGRETQYF,TGTGCCACCAGTGGGGGGCGAGAGACCCAGTACTTC
TRBD2,TRBV6-5,TRBJ2-1,NA,CASSWTSGGYNEQFF,TGTGCCAGCAGTTGGACTAGCGGGGGATACAATGAGCAGTTCTTC
NA,TRBV5-6,TRBJ1-2,NA,CASSSGTGLANYGYTF,TGTGCCAGCAGCTCCGGAACAGGGTTAGCTAACTATGGCTACACCTTC
NA,TRBV7-2,TRBJ1-2,NA,CASSPRYSHNYGYTF,TGTGCCAGCAGCCCGAGATACTCCCATAACTATGGCTACACCTTC
NA,TRBV4-1,TRBJ2-7,few,CASSQEGGYEQYF,TGCGCCAGCAGCCAAGAAGGAGGGTACGAGCAGTACTTC
NA,TRBV5-1,TRBJ1-5,NA,CASSLTGFSSNQPQHF,TGCGCCAGCAGCTTGACAGGATTTTCGAGCAATCAGCCCCAGCATTTT
NA,TRBV25-1,TRBJ1-1,NA,CASSEGGSTGLAFF,TGTGCCAGCAGTGAAGGGGGGTCAACAGGATTGGCTTTCTTT
TRBD1,TRBV25-1,TRBJ1-4,NA,CASTDRGREKLFF,TGTGCCAGCACGGACAGGGGAAGGGAAAAACTGTTTTTT
TRBD1,TRBV7-6,TRBJ2-3,NA,CASSSIRDSRTDTQYF,TGTGCCAGCAGCTCAATCCGGGACAGCCGCACAGATACGCAGTATTTT
TRBD1,TRBV27,TRBJ1-2,NA,CASSRPGQGSGYTF,TGTGCCAGCAGCCGGCCGGGACAGGGGTCTGGCTACACCTTC
NA,TRBV3-1/TRBV3-2,TRBJ1-2,NA,CASSQGAGGYTF,TGTGCCAGCAGCCAGGGGGCAGGTGGCTACACCTTC
TRBD1,TRBV12-3/TRBV12-4,TRBJ1-1,NA,CASSFRGLEAFF,TGTGCCAGCAGTTTCAGGGGGCTTGAAGCTTTCTTT
TRBD2,TRBV6-5,TRBJ2-1,NA,CASSRAGGSYNEQFF,TGTGCCAGCAGTCGAGCGGGGGGTTCCTACAATGAGCAGTTCTTC
TRBD2,TRBV3-1/TRBV3-2,TRBJ2-5,NA,CASSQVAVGGAETQYF,TGTGCCAGCAGCCAAGTCGCTGTCGGGGGGGCTGAGACCCAGTACTTC
NA,TRBV28,TRBJ2-7,NA,CASSLWSAGSYEQYF,TGTGCCAGCAGTTTATGGAGCGCAGGGTCCTACGAGCAGTACTTC
NA,TRBV30,TRBJ1-5,NA,CAWSVKGGNQPQHF,TGTGCCTGGAGTGTGAAGGGGGGCAATCAGCCCCAGCATTTT
NA,TRBV19,TRBJ2-3,NA,CASRVSGTDTQYF,TGTGCCAGTAGAGTATCGGGCACAGATACGCAGTATTTT
NA,TRBV12-5,TRBJ1-5,NA,CASGLATGTLSNQPQHF,TGTGCTAGTGGTTTGGCTACAGGAACCCTTAGCAATCAGCCCCAGCATTTT
TRBD1,TRBV5-8,TRBJ1-5,NA,CASSLGTGVWNQPQHF,TGTGCCAGCAGCTTGGGGACAGGGGTTTGGAATCAGCCCCAGCATTTT
TRBD1,TRBV4-2,TRBJ1-6,NA,CASSQTMTGVGSPLHF,TGTGCCAGCAGCCAAACTATGACAGGGGTCGGATCACCCCTCCACTTT
NA,TRBV7-2,TRBJ2-2,NA,CASSTEGGVTTGELFF,TGTGCCAGCAGCACAGAGGGGGGGGTCACCACCGGGGAGCTGTTTTTT
NA,TRBV18,TRBJ2-3,once,CASSQTALAAPGTDTQYF,TGTGCCAGCTCACAAACAGCCTTAGCGGCCCCGGGCACAGATACGCAGTATTTT
NA,TRBV6-5,TRBJ2-3,NA,CASRRSSTDTQYF,TGTGCCAGCAGACGGTCTAGCACAGATACGCAGTATTTT
NA,TRBV5-4,TRBJ1-4,NA,CASSFGKGLNEKLFF,TGTGCCAGCAGCTTTGGAAAGGGACTGAATGAAAAACTGTTTTTT
NA,TRBV6-5,TRBJ1-2,NA,CASSYKFPGHVYGYTF,TGTGCCAGCAGTTACAAATTTCCGGGACACGTCTATGGCTACACCTTC
TRBD1,TRBV7-9,TRBJ2-3,NA,CASSSAGQGDVTDTQYF,TGTGCCAGCAGCTCCGCCGGACAGGGAGATGTCACAGATACGCAGTATTTT